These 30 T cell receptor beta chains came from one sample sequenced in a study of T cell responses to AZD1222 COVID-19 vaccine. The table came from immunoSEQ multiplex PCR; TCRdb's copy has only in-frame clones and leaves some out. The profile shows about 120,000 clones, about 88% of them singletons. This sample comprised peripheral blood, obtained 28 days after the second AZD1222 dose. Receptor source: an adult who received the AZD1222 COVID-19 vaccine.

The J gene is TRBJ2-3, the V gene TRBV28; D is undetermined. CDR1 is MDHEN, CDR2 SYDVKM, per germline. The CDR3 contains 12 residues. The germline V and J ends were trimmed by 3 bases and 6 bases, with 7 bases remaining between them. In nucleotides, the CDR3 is TGTGCCAGCAGTTTTCAGTCGGATACGCAGTATTTT. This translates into CASSFQSDTQYF.

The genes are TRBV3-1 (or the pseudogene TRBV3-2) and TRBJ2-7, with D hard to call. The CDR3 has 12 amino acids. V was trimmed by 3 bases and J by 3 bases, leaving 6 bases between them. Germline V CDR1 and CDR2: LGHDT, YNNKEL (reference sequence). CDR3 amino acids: CASSHGFYEQYF. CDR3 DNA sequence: TGTGCCAGCAGCCACGGTTTCTACGAGCAGTACTTC.

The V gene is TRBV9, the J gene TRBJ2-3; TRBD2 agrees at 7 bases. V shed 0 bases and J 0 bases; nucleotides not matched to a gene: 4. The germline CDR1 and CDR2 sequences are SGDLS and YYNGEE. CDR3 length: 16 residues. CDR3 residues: CASSVEWGGSTDTQYF. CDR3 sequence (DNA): TGTGCCAGCAGCGTAGAATGGGGGGGGAGCACAGATACGCAGTATTTT.

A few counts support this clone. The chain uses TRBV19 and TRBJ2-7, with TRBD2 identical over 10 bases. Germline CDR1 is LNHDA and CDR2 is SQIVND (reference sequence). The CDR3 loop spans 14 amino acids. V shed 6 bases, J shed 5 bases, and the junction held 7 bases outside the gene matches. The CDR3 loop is CASRPAGGSNEQYF. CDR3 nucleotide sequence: TGTGCCAGTAGACCAGCGGGAGGGTCCAACGAGCAGTACTTC.

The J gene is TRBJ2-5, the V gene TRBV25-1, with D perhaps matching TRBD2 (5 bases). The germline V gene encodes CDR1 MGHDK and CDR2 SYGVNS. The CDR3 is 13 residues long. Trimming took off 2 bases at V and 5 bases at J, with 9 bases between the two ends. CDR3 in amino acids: CASSEPGTETQYF. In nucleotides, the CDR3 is TGTGCCAGCAGTGAACCGGGAACGGAGACCCAGTACTTC.

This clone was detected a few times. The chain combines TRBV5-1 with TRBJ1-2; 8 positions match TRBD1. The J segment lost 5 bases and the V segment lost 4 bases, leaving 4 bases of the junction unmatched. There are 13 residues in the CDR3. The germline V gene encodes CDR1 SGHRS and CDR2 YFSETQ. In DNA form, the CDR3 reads TGCGCCAGCAGCAAGGACAGGGAGTATGGCTACACCTTC. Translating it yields CASSKDREYGYTF.

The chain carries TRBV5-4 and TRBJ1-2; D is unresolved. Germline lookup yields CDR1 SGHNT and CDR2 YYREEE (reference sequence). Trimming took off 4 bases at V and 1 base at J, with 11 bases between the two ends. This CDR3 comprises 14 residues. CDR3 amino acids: CASSPMRDNYGYTF. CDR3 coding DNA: TGTGCCAGCAGCCCTATGCGGGATAACTATGGCTACACCTTC.

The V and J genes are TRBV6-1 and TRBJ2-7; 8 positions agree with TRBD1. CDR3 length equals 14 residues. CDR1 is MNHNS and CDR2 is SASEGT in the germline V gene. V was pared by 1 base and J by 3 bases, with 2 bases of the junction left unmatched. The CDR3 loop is CASSEVTGGYEQYF. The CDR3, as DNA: TGTGCCAGCAGTGAAGTAACAGGGGGCTACGAGCAGTACTTC.

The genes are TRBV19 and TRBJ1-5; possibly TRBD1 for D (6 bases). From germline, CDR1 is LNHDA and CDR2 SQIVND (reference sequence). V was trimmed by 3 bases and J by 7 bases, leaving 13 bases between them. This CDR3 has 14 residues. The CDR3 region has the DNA TGTGCCAGTAGTATCTTGGTAGGGGGACAGCCCCAGCATTTT. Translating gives CASSILVGGQPQHF.

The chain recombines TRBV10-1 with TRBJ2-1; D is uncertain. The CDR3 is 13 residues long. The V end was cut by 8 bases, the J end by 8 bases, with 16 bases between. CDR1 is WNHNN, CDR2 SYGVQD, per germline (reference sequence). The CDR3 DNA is TGCGCCAGCCCCCGTGCCTGTAAGGATGAGCAGTTCTTC. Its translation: CASPRACKDEQFF.

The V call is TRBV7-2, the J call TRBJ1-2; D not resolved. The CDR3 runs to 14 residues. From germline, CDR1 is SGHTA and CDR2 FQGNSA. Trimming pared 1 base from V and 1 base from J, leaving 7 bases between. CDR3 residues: CASSLEVHNYGYTF. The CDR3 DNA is TGTGCCAGCAGCTTAGAAGTCCATAACTATGGCTACACCTTC.

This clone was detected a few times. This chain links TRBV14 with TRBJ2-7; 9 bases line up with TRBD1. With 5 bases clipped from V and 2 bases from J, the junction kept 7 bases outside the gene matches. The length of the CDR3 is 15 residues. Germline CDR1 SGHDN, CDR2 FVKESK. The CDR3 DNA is TGTGCCAGCAGCGAAGGGACAGGGTCTGCCTACGAGCAGTACTTC. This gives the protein CASSEGTGSAYEQYF.

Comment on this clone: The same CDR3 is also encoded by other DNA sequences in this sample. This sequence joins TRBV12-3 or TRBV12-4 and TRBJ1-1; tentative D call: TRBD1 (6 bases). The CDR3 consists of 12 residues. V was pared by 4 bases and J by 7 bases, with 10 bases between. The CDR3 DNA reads TGTGCCAGCAGTTCCGGACAGTATGAAGCTTTCTTT. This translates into CASSSGQYEAFF.

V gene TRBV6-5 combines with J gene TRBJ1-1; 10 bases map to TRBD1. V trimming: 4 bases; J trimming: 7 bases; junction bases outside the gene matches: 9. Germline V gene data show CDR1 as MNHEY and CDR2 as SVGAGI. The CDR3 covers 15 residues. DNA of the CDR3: TGTGCCAGCAGTTTCCGGGACAGGGGCTGGGATGAAGCTTTCTTT. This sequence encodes CASSFRDRGWDEAFF.

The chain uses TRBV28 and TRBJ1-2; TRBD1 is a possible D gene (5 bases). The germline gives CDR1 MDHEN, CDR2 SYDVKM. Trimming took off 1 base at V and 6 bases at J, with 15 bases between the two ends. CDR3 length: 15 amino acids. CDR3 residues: CASSLSGRGFNGYTF. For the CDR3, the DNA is TGTGCCAGCAGTTTATCGGGTCGGGGCTTCAATGGCTACACCTTC.

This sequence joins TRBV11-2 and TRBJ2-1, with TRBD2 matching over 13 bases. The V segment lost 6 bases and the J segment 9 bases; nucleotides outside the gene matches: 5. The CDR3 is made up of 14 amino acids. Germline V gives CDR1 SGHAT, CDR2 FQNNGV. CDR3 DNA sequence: TGTGCCAGCAGGACTAGCGGGGGGCAGGGTGAGCAGTTCTTC. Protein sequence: CASRTSGGQGEQFF. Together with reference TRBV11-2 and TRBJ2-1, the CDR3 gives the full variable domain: EAGVAQSPRYKIIEKRQSVAFWCNPISGHATLYWYQQILGQGPKLLIQFQNNGVVDDSQLPKDRFSAERLKGVDSTLKIQPAKLEDSAVYLCASRTSGGQGEQFFGPGTRLTVL.

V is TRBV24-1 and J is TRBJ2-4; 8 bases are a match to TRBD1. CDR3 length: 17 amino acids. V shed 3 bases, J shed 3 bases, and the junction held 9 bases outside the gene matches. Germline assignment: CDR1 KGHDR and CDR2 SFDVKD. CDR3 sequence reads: CATSDPRTGFGKNIQYF. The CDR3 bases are TGTGCCACCAGTGATCCAAGGACAGGGTTTGGCAAAAACATTCAGTACTTC.

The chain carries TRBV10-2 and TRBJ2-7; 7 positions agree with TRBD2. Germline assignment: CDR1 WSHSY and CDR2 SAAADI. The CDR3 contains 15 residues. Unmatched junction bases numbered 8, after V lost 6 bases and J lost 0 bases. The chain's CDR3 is CASSGAGGGSYEQYF. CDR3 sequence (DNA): TGCGCCAGCAGCGGAGCTGGCGGGGGCTCCTACGAGCAGTACTTC.

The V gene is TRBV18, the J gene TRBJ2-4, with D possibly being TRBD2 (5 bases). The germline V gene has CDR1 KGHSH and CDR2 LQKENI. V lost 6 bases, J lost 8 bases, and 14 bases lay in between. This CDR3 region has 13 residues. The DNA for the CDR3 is TGTGCCAGCTCGCTACAATCCGGGGACATTCAGTACTTC. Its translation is CASSLQSGDIQYF.

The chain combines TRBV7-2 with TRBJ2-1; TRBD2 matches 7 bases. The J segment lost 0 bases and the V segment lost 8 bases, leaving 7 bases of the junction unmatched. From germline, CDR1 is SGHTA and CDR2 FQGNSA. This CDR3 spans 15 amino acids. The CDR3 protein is CASGRGGGSYNEQFF. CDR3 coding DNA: TGTGCCAGCGGTCGTGGGGGGGGCTCCTACAATGAGCAGTTCTTC.

The CDR3 nucleotides are TGTGCCAGCAGCCCCGACCGGCACGAGCAGTACTTC. This translates into CASSPDRHEQYF. The chain joins TRBV7-9 to TRBJ2-7; the D is unclear. Germline V CDR1 and CDR2: SEHNR, FQNEAQ (reference sequence). There are 12 residues in the CDR3. The V and J ends lost 5 bases and 5 bases respectively, with 10 bases between them.

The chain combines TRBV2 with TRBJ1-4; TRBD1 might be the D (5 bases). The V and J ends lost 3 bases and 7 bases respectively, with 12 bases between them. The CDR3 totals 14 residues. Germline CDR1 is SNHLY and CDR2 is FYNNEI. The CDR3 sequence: CASSESRGFEKLFF. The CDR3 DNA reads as TGTGCCAGCAGTGAGTCCCGGGGGTTTGAAAAACTGTTTTTT.

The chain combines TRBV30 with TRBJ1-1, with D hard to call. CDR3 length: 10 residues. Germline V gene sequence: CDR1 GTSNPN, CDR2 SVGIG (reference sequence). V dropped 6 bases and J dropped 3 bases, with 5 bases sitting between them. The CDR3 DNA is TGTGCCTGCCGGGACACTGAAGCTTTCTTT. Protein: CACRDTEAFF. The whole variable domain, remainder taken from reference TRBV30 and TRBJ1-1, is SQTIHQWPATLVQPVGSPLSLECTVEGTSNPNLYWYRQAAGRGLQLLFYSVGIGQISSEVPQNLSASRPQDRQFILSSKKLLLSDSGFYLCACRDTEAFFGQGTRLTVV.

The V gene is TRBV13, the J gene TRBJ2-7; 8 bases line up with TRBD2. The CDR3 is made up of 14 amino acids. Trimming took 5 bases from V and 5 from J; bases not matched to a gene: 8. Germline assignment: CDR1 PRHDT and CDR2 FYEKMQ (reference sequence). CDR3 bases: TGTGCCAGCAGCCCACGGGGGGGTGCCCACGAGCAGTACTTC. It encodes CASSPRGGAHEQYF.

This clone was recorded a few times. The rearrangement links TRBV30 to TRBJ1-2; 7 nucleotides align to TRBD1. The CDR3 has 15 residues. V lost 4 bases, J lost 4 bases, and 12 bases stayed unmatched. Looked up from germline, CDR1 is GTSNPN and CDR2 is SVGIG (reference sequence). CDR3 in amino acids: CAWIVRTGYRYGYTF. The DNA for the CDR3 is TGTGCCTGGATCGTGAGGACAGGCTATCGCTATGGCTACACCTTC.

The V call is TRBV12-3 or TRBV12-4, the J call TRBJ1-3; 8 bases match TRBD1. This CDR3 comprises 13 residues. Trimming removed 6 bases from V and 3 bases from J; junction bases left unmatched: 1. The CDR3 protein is CASRGTGGNTIYF. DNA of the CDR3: TGTGCCAGCAGGGGGACAGGTGGAAACACCATATATTTT.

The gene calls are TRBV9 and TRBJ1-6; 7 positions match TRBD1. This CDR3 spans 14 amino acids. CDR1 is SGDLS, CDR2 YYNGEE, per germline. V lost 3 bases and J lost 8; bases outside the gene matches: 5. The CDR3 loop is CASSGRDSYSPLHF. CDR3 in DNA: TGTGCCAGCAGCGGCAGGGACAGTTATTCACCCCTCCACTTT.

CDR3 protein: CASSHWGFGNTIYF. The CDR3 nucleotides read TGTGCCAGCAGCCACTGGGGTTTCGGAAACACCATATATTTT. The chain recombines TRBV14 with TRBJ1-3; D gene uncertain. Trimming removed 3 bases at V and 4 bases at J, with 10 bases between. The germline CDR1 and CDR2 sequences are SGHDN and FVKESK. There are 14 residues in the CDR3.

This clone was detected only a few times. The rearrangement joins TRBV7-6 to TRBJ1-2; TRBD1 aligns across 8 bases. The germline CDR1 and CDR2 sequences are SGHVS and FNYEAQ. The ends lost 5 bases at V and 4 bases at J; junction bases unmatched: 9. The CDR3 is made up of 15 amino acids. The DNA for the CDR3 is TGTGCCAGCAGCAAACAGGGGGGTTTAGGCTATGGCTACACCTTC. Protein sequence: CASSKQGGLGYGYTF.

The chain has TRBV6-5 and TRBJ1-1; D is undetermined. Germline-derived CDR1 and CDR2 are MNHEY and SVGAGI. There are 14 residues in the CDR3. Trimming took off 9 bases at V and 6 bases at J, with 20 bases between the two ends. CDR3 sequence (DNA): TGTGCCAGTGAATCAACCTTTGGATACTCTGAAGCTTTCTTT. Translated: CASESTFGYSEAFF.